These 10 T cell receptor beta chains were sequenced from one sample in a study of blood T cell repertoires in COVID-19. Clones were read by immunoSEQ multiplex PCR, and TCRdb kept only the in-frame ones, dropping some. In the table there are about 130,000 clones, 85% to 90% of which are singletons. Sequencing used peripheral blood. These receptors all come from a human donor in a cohort sampled during active COVID-19.

A single count supports this clone. The genes are TRBV28 and TRBJ2-7; the D is unclear. The CDR3 extends over 13 amino acids. The V end lost 8 bases, the J end lost 1 base, and 12 bases lay between the germline ends. CDR1 is MDHEN, CDR2 SYDVKM, per germline. The DNA of the CDR3 is TGTGCCAGCTCCTATCACAGATCCTACGAGCAGTACGTC. It translates to CASSYHRSYEQYV.

The V gene is TRBV9, the J gene TRBJ2-1; the match to TRBD1 covers 8 bases. The ends lost 2 bases at V and 5 bases at J; junction bases unmatched: 6. In germline, CDR1 is SGDLS, CDR2 YYNGEE. This CDR3 has 15 residues. CDR3 amino acids: CASSVSGTGHNEQFF. The CDR3 DNA sequence: TGTGCCAGCAGCGTCTCCGGGACAGGCCACAATGAGCAGTTCTTC.

The chain is built from TRBV2 and TRBJ1-1, with 7 bases matching TRBD1. CDR1 and CDR2 from the germline V gene are SNHLY and FYNNEI. The CDR3 is made up of 15 amino acids. With V trimmed by 2 bases and J by 4 bases, 7 bases remained unmatched. This CDR3 is CASSELQGKRTEAFF. For the CDR3, the DNA is TGTGCCAGCAGTGAATTACAGGGGAAGCGCACTGAAGCTTTCTTT. The complete variable domain, with remaining parts taken from reference TRBV2 and TRBJ1-1, reads EPEVTQTPSHQVTQMGQEVILRCVPISNHLYFYWYRQILGQKVEFLVSFYNNEISEKSEIFDDQFSVERPDGSNFTLKIRSTKLEDSAMYFCASSELQGKRTEAFFGQGTRLTVV.

This clone appeared once. This CDR3 reads CASNPRVNTHSYNEQFF. The DNA for the CDR3 is TGTGCCAGTAACCCCAGGGTGAATACTCATTCCTACAATGAGCAGTTCTTC. The chain joins TRBV19 to TRBJ2-1, with a possible D match to TRBD1 (5 bases). Trimming pared 7 bases from V and 1 base from J, leaving 20 bases between. The CDR3 covers 17 residues. Germline-derived CDR1 and CDR2 are LNHDA and SQIVND (reference sequence).

The CDR3 nucleotides read TGCGCCAGCAGCTTGGCCGGGCAGGGGGCTGGCTACACCTTC. It codes for CASSLAGQGAGYTF. The chain couples TRBV5-1 to TRBJ1-2; 8 bases align to TRBD1. This CDR3 is built from 14 residues. Trimming cost V 0 bases and J 7 bases; bases outside gene matches: 5. From germline, CDR1 is SGHRS and CDR2 YFSETQ.

V usage is TRBV4-3 and J usage is TRBJ2-4; 10 bases are shared with TRBD2. The germline CDR1 and CDR2 sequences are LGHNA and YSLEER. V lost 0 bases, J lost 5 bases, and 4 bases stayed unmatched. This CDR3 has 16 residues. The CDR3 sequence: CASSQEPSGRENIQYF. In DNA, the CDR3 is TGCGCCAGCAGCCAAGAACCGAGCGGGAGGGAAAACATTCAGTACTTC.

This chain joins TRBV24-1 and TRBJ1-1; maybe TRBD1 (6 bases). The V end was cut by 7 bases, the J end by 5 bases, with 10 bases between. Germline CDR1 reads KGHDR; CDR2 reads SFDVKD. There are 12 residues in the CDR3. The CDR3 DNA follows: TGTGCCACCAGGGGAGGGGGGACTGAAGCTTTCTTT. Translating it yields CATRGGGTEAFF.

The chain is built from TRBV27 and TRBJ2-1, with a weak D call TRBD1 (5 bases). V lost 4 bases, J lost 2 bases, and 12 bases lay in between. Germline values: CDR1 MNHEY, CDR2 SMNVEV (reference sequence). The length of the CDR3 is 15 residues. CDR3 DNA: TGTGCCAGCAGTTCACAGGCTAAAGCCTACAATGAGCAGTTCTTC. This sequence encodes CASSSQAKAYNEQFF.

V gene TRBV5-4 combines with J gene TRBJ2-1, with 8 bases matching TRBD1. CDR1 and CDR2 (germline): SGHNT, YYREEE (reference sequence). Trimming removed 3 bases from V and 10 bases from J; junction bases left unmatched: 9. The CDR3 loop spans 14 amino acids. The CDR3 spells CASSSRTGPTEQFF. The DNA of the CDR3 is TGTGCCAGCAGCTCGAGGACAGGGCCCACCGAGCAGTTCTTC. Using reference TRBV5-4 and TRBJ2-1 for the parts outside the CDR3, the full variable domain is ETGVTQSPTHLIKTRGQQVTLRCSSQSGHNTVSWYQQALGQGPQFIFQYYREEENGRGNFPPRFSGLQFPNYSSELNVNALELDDSALYLCASSSRTGPTEQFFGPGTRLTVL.

V and J are TRBV18 and TRBJ2-1; 9 nucleotides agree with TRBD1. The CDR3 loop spans 14 amino acids. The junction had 4 bases not matched to a gene; V was cut back by 6 bases and J by 4 bases. Germline V gene data show CDR1 as KGHSH and CDR2 as LQKENI. CDR3 region: CASSLDRGYNEQFF. The CDR3 region has the DNA TGTGCCAGCTCTTTGGACAGGGGATACAATGAGCAGTTCTTC.